The 10 T cell receptor beta chains presented below share a single source sample, sequenced in a study of control samples from healthy donors and cancer patients. Generated by immunoSEQ multiplex PCR, the TCRdb table keeps only in-frame clones and is missing some. The sample contains approximately 49,000 clones, 65% to 90% of which appear only once. The sample was PBMCs. The source is a woman in her forties or fifties with lung cancer.

In this sample, this clone turned up once. V is TRBV24-1 and J is TRBJ2-2; 7 nucleotides agree with TRBD1. The germline V gene encodes CDR1 KGHDR and CDR2 SFDVKD. Losses at the gene ends were 4 bases for V and 7 bases for J; bases not matched to a gene: 11. This CDR3 is built from 16 residues. The CDR3 loop is CATSESAGDRIGELFF. CDR3 bases: TGTGCCACCAGTGAATCCGCAGGGGACAGAATCGGGGAGCTGTTTTTT.

The V gene is TRBV12-3 or TRBV12-4, the J gene TRBJ1-1; D not resolved. V lost 7 bases and J 3 bases, leaving 9 bases between the germline ends. The CDR3 spans 12 residues. The CDR3 DNA reads as TGTGCCAGCATCTCGTGGGACACTGAAGCTTTCTTT. It encodes CASISWDTEAFF.

V usage is TRBV3-1 (or the pseudogene TRBV3-2) and J usage is TRBJ2-2; weak D call: TRBD2 (6 bases). The CDR3 runs to 15 residues. From germline, CDR1 is LGHDT and CDR2 YNNKEL (reference sequence). Trimming stripped 0 bases from V and 4 bases from J, with 9 bases between. Written as DNA, the CDR3 is TGTGCCAGCAGCCAAGAGGGACTTGGCACCGGGGAGCTGTTTTTT. Its translation is CASSQEGLGTGELFF.

The CDR3 sequence: CASSLGYRDYGYTF. In nucleotides, the CDR3 is TGTGCCAGCAGCTTGGGGTACAGGGACTATGGCTACACCTTC. V is TRBV7-2 and J is TRBJ1-2, with D possibly TRBD1 on 6 matching bases. Germline loops: CDR1 SGHTA, CDR2 FQGNSA. This CDR3 has 14 residues. Trimming pared 3 bases from V and 3 bases from J, leaving 11 bases between.

The V call is TRBV29-1, the J call TRBJ2-7, with 7 positions matching TRBD2. Germline V gene sequence: CDR1 SQVTM, CDR2 ANQGSEA. V gave up 5 bases and J gave up 6 bases; unmatched junction bases: 10. This CDR3 is 13 amino acids long. The DNA of the CDR3 is TGCAGCGTTCGAGCGGGGTCCGCGGGCGAGCAGTACTTC. Amino acids: CSVRAGSAGEQYF.

The chain employs TRBV7-3 and TRBJ1-2; 10 bases line up with TRBD1. With V trimmed by 4 bases and J by 8 bases, 4 bases remained unmatched. The length of the CDR3 is 13 residues. Germline values: CDR1 SGHTA, CDR2 FQGTGA. CDR3 sequence: CASSSGTGEGYTF. CDR3 in DNA: TGTGCCAGCAGCTCCGGGACAGGGGAAGGCTACACCTTC.

Written as DNA, the CDR3 is TGTGCCAGCAGTTCCCCTGGGGGGGGCGCCGGCCCCTTTAACACTGAAGCTTTCTTT. It codes for CASSSPGGGAGPFNTEAFF. This chain uses TRBV27 with TRBJ1-1; D is possibly TRBD1 (6 bases). Trimming shortened V by 4 bases and J by 2 bases, and 26 bases separated the two germline ends. This CDR3 region has 19 residues. CDR1 and CDR2 (germline): MNHEY, SMNVEV (reference sequence).

This clone was recorded only once. The CDR3 DNA is TGCGCCAGCAGCCGGACAGTTCCGGGCGAAGAGACCCAGTACTTC. It encodes CASSRTVPGEETQYF. The gene calls are TRBV4-3 and TRBJ2-5, with D perhaps matching TRBD1 (6 bases). The germline V gene encodes CDR1 LGHNA and CDR2 YSLEER. Trimming took off 4 bases at V and 3 bases at J, with 15 bases between the two ends. The CDR3 consists of 15 residues.

This chain connects TRBV13 to TRBJ2-5; D gene uncertain. Germline V gives CDR1 PRHDT, CDR2 FYEKMQ (reference sequence). V was shortened by 4 bases and J by 7 bases, with 10 bases between the two germline ends. The CDR3 loop spans 12 amino acids. CDR3 protein: CASSSAGVTQYF. The CDR3 DNA follows: TGTGCCAGCAGCTCTGCTGGTGTGACCCAGTACTTC.

J is TRBJ2-5 and V is TRBV18; D unclear. In germline, CDR1 is KGHSH, CDR2 LQKENI. The CDR3 contains 13 residues. V was shortened by 4 bases and J by 1 base, with 7 bases between the two germline ends. CDR3 coding DNA: TGTGCCAGCTCACGGGCTATCCAAGAGACCCAGTACTTC. Translation: CASSRAIQETQYF.